Presented here are 12 T cell receptor beta chains from one specimen sequenced in a study of T-cell reconstitution after alpha-beta-depleted transplantation in children. It was with unique molecular identifiers that the TCRbeta library was prepared. One entry per CDR3 protein results from TCRdb running MiXCR on the PCR reads. The sample has about 110,000 distinct CDR3 sequences; approximately 6.4% are singletons. Here the sequenced sample was PBMCs, mostly from graft donor cells, taken 360 days after TCRalphabeta/CD19-depleted stem cell transplant. The origin of the receptors is a male patient between 2 and 10 years old who had a stem cell transplant for acute lymphoblastic leukemia, so the T cells may come from the graft donor.

This clonotype was counted at least ten times. CDR3 bases: TGCAGTGCTAGAAACGGCCACTTAGAGACCCAGTACTTC. It yields the protein CSARNGHLETQYF. V gene TRBV20-1 combines with J gene TRBJ2-5; D unresolved. CDR1 DFQATT and CDR2 SNEGSKA come from the germline V gene (reference sequence). The V and J ends lost 2 bases and 4 bases respectively, with 11 bases between them. This CDR3 is built from 13 residues.

Only a few counts were recorded for this clonotype. The J gene is TRBJ2-7, the V gene TRBV6-1; D is uncertain. Germline loops: CDR1 MNHNS, CDR2 SASEGT. The CDR3 covers 15 residues. V was pared by 6 bases and J by 2 bases, with 17 bases between. The CDR3 DNA reads as TGTGCCAGCAGGTGGGGTACGTACGAGGCCTACGAGCAGTACTTC. It codes for CASRWGTYEAYEQYF.

In its sample, this clonotype was seen a few times. J is TRBJ1-2 and V is TRBV19; the D gene is possibly TRBD1 (5 bases). V was cut by 4 bases and J by 1 base, with 7 bases left in between. CDR1 and CDR2 from the germline V gene are LNHDA and SQIVND (reference sequence). The CDR3 has 13 residues. The CDR3 DNA reads TGTGCCAGTAGTAAAAGGGGTAACTATGGCTACACCTTC. Its translation: CASSKRGNYGYTF.

This clonotype was found many times. The chain uses TRBV12-3 or TRBV12-4 and TRBJ2-5, with TRBD1 matching over 7 bases. The CDR3 consists of 14 residues. V was pared by 5 bases and J by 3 bases, with 6 bases of the junction left unmatched. CDR3 residues: CASSPTDREETQYF. DNA of the CDR3: TGTGCCAGCAGTCCCACCGACAGGGAAGAGACCCAGTACTTC.

This clonotype was detected ten times or more. The chain uses TRBV7-8 and TRBJ2-3; TRBD1 aligns across 7 bases. CDR3 size: 14 residues. V shed 9 bases, J shed 2 bases, and the junction held 8 bases outside the gene matches. Germline values: CDR1 SGHVS, CDR2 FQNEAQ. The CDR3: CASTRGGLTDTQYF. The CDR3 DNA reads as TGTGCCAGTACGAGAGGGGGCCTCACAGATACGCAGTATTTT. Supplemented by reference TRBV7-8 and TRBJ2-3, the full variable domain reads GAGVSQSPRYKVAKRGQDVALRCDPISGHVSLFWYQQALGQGPEFLTYFQNEAQLDKSGLPSDRFFAERPEGSVSTLKIQRTQQEDSAVYLCASTRGGLTDTQYFGPGTRLTVL.

Ten or more counts support this clonotype. The chain couples TRBV6-5 to TRBJ1-4; D remains unclear. The germline V gene has CDR1 MNHEY and CDR2 SVGAGI. V lost 2 bases, J lost 2 bases, and 9 bases lay in between. This CDR3 spans 15 amino acids. The CDR3 coding sequence is TGTGCCAGCAGTTACAGCGAAGTTACTAATGAAAAACTGTTTTTT. Protein sequence: CASSYSEVTNEKLFF.

This clonotype showed up just a few times. V and J are TRBV10-3 and TRBJ2-2; D remains ambiguous. Germline lookup yields CDR1 ENHRY and CDR2 SYGVKD. Trimming took 8 bases from V and 2 from J, leaving 18 bases between them. The CDR3 loop spans 16 amino acids. CDR3: CAIESPGPSNTGELFF. CDR3 nucleotide sequence: TGTGCCATCGAGAGCCCAGGTCCCTCCAACACCGGGGAGCTGTTTTTT.

J is TRBJ1-1 and V is TRBV7-9; D unclear. V was cut by 1 base and J by 1 base, with 10 bases left in between. This CDR3 is 15 amino acids long. In germline, CDR1 is SEHNR, CDR2 FQNEAQ (reference sequence). CDR3 protein: CASSLEGGRNTEAFF. The CDR3 DNA sequence: TGTGCCAGCAGCTTAGAGGGCGGACGGAACACTGAAGCTTTCTTT.

The chain employs TRBV7-3 and TRBJ2-7; 9 positions agree with TRBD2. V lost 5 bases and J lost 2; bases outside the gene matches: 7. From germline, CDR1 is SGHTA and CDR2 FQGTGA. The CDR3 is 15 residues long. For the CDR3, the DNA is TGTGCCAGCAGCCCCCGGGGCGGGAGGGCCTACGAGCAGTACTTC. This translates into CASSPRGGRAYEQYF.

V usage is TRBV4-1 and J usage is TRBJ2-7, with 12 bases lining up with TRBD2. Germline loops: CDR1 MGHRA, CDR2 YSYEKL. Germline trimming cut 3 bases from V and 3 bases from J; bases unmatched to any gene: 3. The CDR3 has 15 amino acids. CDR3 in DNA: TGCGCCAGCAGCCATACTAGCGGGGGGCACTACGAGCAGTACTTC. This gives the protein CASSHTSGGHYEQYF.

This clonotype was observed at least ten times. This chain connects TRBV11-2 to TRBJ2-7; D possibly corresponds to TRBD2 (5 bases). Deletions cut 2 bases from V and 2 bases from J, with 10 bases between. The germline gives CDR1 SGHAT, CDR2 FQNNGV. CDR3 length: 14 amino acids. This chain's CDR3 is CASSLSTSPYEQYF. CDR3 nucleotide sequence: TGTGCCAGCAGCTTAAGCACTAGTCCCTACGAGCAGTACTTC.

This clonotype was seen ten or more times. The chain uses TRBV5-1 and TRBJ1-1; 9 bases are a match to TRBD1. Germline V CDR1 and CDR2: SGHRS, YFSETQ. The ends lost 4 bases at V and 0 bases at J; junction bases unmatched: 10. This CDR3 has 17 amino acids. This CDR3 reads CASSPRQGGWVNTEAFF. CDR3 sequence (DNA): TGCGCCAGCAGCCCGCGACAGGGGGGTTGGGTGAACACTGAAGCTTTCTTT.